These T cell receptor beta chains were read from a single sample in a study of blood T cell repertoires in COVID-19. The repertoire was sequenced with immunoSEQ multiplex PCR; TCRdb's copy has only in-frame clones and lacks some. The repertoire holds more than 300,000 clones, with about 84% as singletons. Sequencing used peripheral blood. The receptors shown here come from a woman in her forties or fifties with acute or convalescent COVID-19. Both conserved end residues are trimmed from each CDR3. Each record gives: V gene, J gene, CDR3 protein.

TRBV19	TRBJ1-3	ASQTYWGTGSGNTIY
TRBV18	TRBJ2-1	ASSPPGGSSYNEQF
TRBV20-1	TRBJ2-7	SASRRSPYEQY
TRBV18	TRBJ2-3	ASSHLDRTDTQY
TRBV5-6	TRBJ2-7	ASSGGTSVPREQY
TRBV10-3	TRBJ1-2	AIRGTGEESNYGYT
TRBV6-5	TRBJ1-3	ASRPGSGNTIY
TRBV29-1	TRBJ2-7	SAQREDHEQY
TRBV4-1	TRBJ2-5	ASSQSGTGGSKTQY
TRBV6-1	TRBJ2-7	ASSDPSRASEQY
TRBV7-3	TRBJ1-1	ASSSGGSTEAF
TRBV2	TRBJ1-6	ASRQGVNNSPLH
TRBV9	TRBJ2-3	ASSSRRASGSTTDTQY
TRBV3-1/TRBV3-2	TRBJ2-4	ASSARILAKNIQY
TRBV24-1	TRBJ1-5	ATSDNRGLSNQPQH
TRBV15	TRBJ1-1	ATSRARNTEAF
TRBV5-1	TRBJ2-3	ASRGEGTDTQY
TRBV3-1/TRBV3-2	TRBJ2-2	ASSRQGANTGELF
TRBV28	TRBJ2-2	ASRTGWTSGGNTGELF
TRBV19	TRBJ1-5	ASSPGGSSNQPQH
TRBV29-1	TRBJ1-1	SVEAGKLGTEAF
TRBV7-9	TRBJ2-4	ASSFFIGVAKNIQY
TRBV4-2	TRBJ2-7	ASSQERIGGRHEQY
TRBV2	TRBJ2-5	ASSVSETQY
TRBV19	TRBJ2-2	ASSGVSGELF
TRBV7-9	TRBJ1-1	ASSPARQVNTEAF
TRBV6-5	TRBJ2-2	ASSYSRSGELF